This TCR beta chain emerged from a study of tumor-infiltrating lymphocytes in oesophageal squamous cell carcinoma. This clonotype was recorded many times. TCRdb reanalysed the PCR reads using MiXCR and keeps one entry per CDR3 protein. The table shows over 3,000 distinct CDR3 sequences, with around 15% occurring only once. The CDR3 length is 16 residues. The germline CDR1 and CDR2 sequences are SGHDT and YYEEEE. V lost 1 base and J 0 bases, leaving 11 bases between the germline ends. The chain joins TRBV5-6 to TRBJ1-3; D remains unclear. Sequenced material: esophageal tumor tissue. The receptor was isolated from a male donor with esophageal squamous cell carcinoma. The CDR3 bases are TGTGCCAGCAGCTTGAGCGCCGCTAACTCTGGAAACACCATATATTTT. Protein: CASSLSAANSGNTIYF.